Listed here are 18 T cell receptor beta chains from one sample, sequenced in a study of cytomegalovirus exposure and HLA in healthy donors (dated by TCRdb to 2016 to 2017). The library was generated by the immunoSEQ multiplex PCR assay. Held by TCRdb, this immuneACCESS table contains in-frame sequences only and omits some clones. Under half of the omission traces to an unresolved V gene where checked; the cause of the rest is unknown. Counted in this sample were about 360,000 clones; 80% to 90% of them appeared once. 0.83% of the sample is in the top ten clones. Source material: PBMCs. The source of these receptors is a woman between 18 and 30 years old in good health and CMV-seronegative.

The chain links TRBV29-1 to TRBJ1-1; weak D call: TRBD1 (5 bases). Germline V gene sequence: CDR1 SQVTM, CDR2 ANQGSEA. The CDR3 loop spans 13 amino acids. V shed 6 bases and J shed 4 bases, with 15 bases lying between them. The CDR3 DNA reads as TGCAGCGTCCCACTCTCCGGGGGCACTGAAGCTTTCTTT. It codes for CSVPLSGGTEAFF.

This chain connects TRBV7-2 to TRBJ2-4, with a tentative D call TRBD1 (6 bases). The V end lost 5 bases, the J end lost 8 bases, and 22 bases lay between the germline ends. Germline assignment: CDR1 SGHTA and CDR2 FQGNSA. This CDR3 spans 16 amino acids. In DNA, the CDR3 is TGTGCCAGCAGCCGCCGGGCAGGGGCCTTAAGGGACATTCAGTACTTC. Translation: CASSRRAGALRDIQYF.

This clone was recorded once. The chain has TRBV6-4 and TRBJ1-5, with a possible D match to TRBD1 (5 bases). CDR1 and CDR2 (germline): MRHNA, SNTAGT. The CDR3 runs to 14 residues. Deletions cut 0 bases from V and 11 bases from J, with 14 bases between. The chain's CDR3 is CASSDSGRLRAQHF. In DNA form, the CDR3 reads TGTGCCAGCAGTGACTCGGGGCGTCTCCGGGCCCAGCATTTT.

CDR3: CAWSGSILGSQPQHF. CDR3 nucleotide sequence: TGTGCCTGGAGTGGAAGTATCTTGGGGAGTCAGCCCCAGCATTTT. The rearrangement links TRBV30 to TRBJ1-5; no definite D call. Germline loops: CDR1 GTSNPN, CDR2 SVGIG (reference sequence). Trimming stripped 1 base from V and 6 bases from J, with 16 bases between. There are 15 residues in the CDR3.

In its sample, this clone was seen once. V is TRBV28 and J is TRBJ2-7, with 7 positions matching TRBD2. V was pared by 4 bases and J by 4 bases, with 7 bases of the junction left unmatched. The CDR3 covers 14 residues. Germline assignment: CDR1 MDHEN and CDR2 SYDVKM. Written as DNA, the CDR3 is TGTGCCAGCAGTTCTCGGGAGGTGGCGTACGAGCAGTACTTC. This encodes CASSSREVAYEQYF. The full variable domain, in which reference TRBV28 and TRBJ2-7 provide the parts outside the CDR3, is DVKVTQSSRYLVKRTGEKVFLECVQDMDHENMFWYRQDPGLGLRLIYFSYDVKMKEKGDIPEGYSVSREKKERFSLILESASTNQTSMYLCASSSREVAYEQYFGPGTRLTVT.

This sequence joins TRBV7-6 and TRBJ2-7; D gene unclear. V lost 6 bases to trimming and J lost 0 bases, with 15 bases between them. The CDR3 loop spans 15 amino acids. Germline V gives CDR1 SGHVS, CDR2 FNYEAQ. As DNA, the CDR3 is TGTGCCAGCAGTTCCGGCCCGGGTCCCTCCTACGAGCAGTACTTC. Protein product: CASSSGPGPSYEQYF.

CDR3 DNA: TGTGCCTGGAGTGTATGGCACAGGGGCTCGACTAACTATGGCTACACCTTC. Translating gives CAWSVWHRGSTNYGYTF. The chain is built from TRBV30 and TRBJ1-2; 7 bases are shared with TRBD1. The junction had 10 bases not matched to a gene; V was cut back by 0 bases and J by 0 bases. The germline gives CDR1 GTSNPN, CDR2 SVGIG (reference sequence). This CDR3 has 17 residues.

The rearrangement uses TRBV19 and TRBJ2-1; TRBD1 is a possible D gene (6 bases). The CDR3 covers 17 residues. Germline V lookup: CDR1 LNHDA, CDR2 SQIVND (reference sequence). Trimming removed 3 bases at V and 7 bases at J, with 22 bases between. The CDR3 nucleotides are TGTGCCAGTAGTATGTGGAAGACAGGCTATCTCCCTAATGAGCAGTTCTTC. The encoded protein is CASSMWKTGYLPNEQFF.

V and J are TRBV6-1 and TRBJ2-5; D is undetermined. V lost 8 bases to trimming and J lost 5 bases, with 9 bases between them. This CDR3 is 11 amino acids long. Germline V gene lookup returns CDR1 MNHNS and CDR2 SASEGT. The CDR3 sequence: CASLGVETQYF. CDR3 sequence (DNA): TGTGCCAGCTTGGGCGTGGAGACCCAGTACTTC.

V is TRBV5-1 and J is TRBJ1-1; TRBD1 is a possible D gene (6 bases). The CDR3 covers 12 residues. Germline V CDR1 and CDR2: SGHRS, YFSETQ. V was trimmed by 0 bases and J by 7 bases, leaving 7 bases between them. The CDR3 protein is CASSLEQGEAFF. In DNA, the CDR3 is TGCGCCAGCAGCTTGGAACAGGGTGAAGCTTTCTTT.

This clone showed up just once. The genes are TRBV28 and TRBJ2-7; maybe TRBD2 (5 bases). Germline V gives CDR1 MDHEN, CDR2 SYDVKM. Trimming removed 2 bases at V and 9 bases at J, with 8 bases between. The CDR3 is 11 residues long. In nucleotides, the CDR3 is TGTGCCAGCAGTTTAAGGGCGGGGCAGTACTTC. Translation: CASSLRAGQYF.

The chain couples TRBV6-5 to TRBJ1-1, with a tentative D call TRBD1 (5 bases). The CDR3 has 14 amino acids. Germline V gene sequence: CDR1 MNHEY, CDR2 SVGAGI. With 2 bases removed from V and 8 bases from J, the gap between germline ends came to 15 bases. CDR3 region: CASSYDRVQLEAFF. Here the CDR3 DNA reads TGTGCCAGCAGTTACGACAGAGTACAGCTAGAAGCTTTCTTT.

V gene TRBV7-6 combines with J gene TRBJ2-7, with TRBD2 matching over 7 bases. Germline assignment: CDR1 SGHVS and CDR2 FNYEAQ. After removal of 3 bases from V and 6 bases from J, the junction contained 8 bases not matched to a gene. CDR3 length: 14 residues. The DNA for the CDR3 is TGTGCCAGCAGCTTGAGGGAGGGGAAGAGCGAGCAGTACTTC. Its translation is CASSLREGKSEQYF.

This chain uses TRBV30 with TRBJ1-2, with D possibly matching TRBD1 (5 bases). V lost 0 bases to trimming and J lost 0 bases, with 8 bases between them. This CDR3 comprises 14 residues. Germline lookup yields CDR1 GTSNPN and CDR2 SVGIG (reference sequence). The CDR3 loop is CAWSVRGANYGYTF. The CDR3 DNA is TGTGCCTGGAGTGTACGGGGGGCTAACTATGGCTACACCTTC.

V usage is TRBV2 and J usage is TRBJ1-5; TRBD1 might be the D (6 bases). The CDR3 totals 16 residues. Germline V CDR1 and CDR2: SNHLY, FYNNEI. V lost 8 bases, J lost 5 bases, and 22 bases lay in between. CDR3 bases: TGTGCCAGCGCTGAATTACAGGGTCTGAGGGATCAGCCCCAGCATTTT. Translating gives CASAELQGLRDQPQHF.

The V gene is TRBV2, the J gene TRBJ2-5, with TRBD1 matching over 8 bases. The germline CDR1 and CDR2 sequences are SNHLY and FYNNEI. Unmatched junction bases numbered 8, after V lost 3 bases and J lost 5 bases. The CDR3 consists of 15 residues. CDR3 protein: CASSDRAQGAETQYF. In DNA form, the CDR3 reads TGTGCCAGCAGTGATCGAGCGCAGGGGGCTGAGACCCAGTACTTC.

V gene TRBV6-5 combines with J gene TRBJ1-5; no clear D. Germline CDR1 MNHEY, CDR2 SVGAGI. The CDR3 covers 13 residues. V was clipped by 1 base and J by 7 bases, with 8 bases between them. The chain's CDR3 is CASSYLRGQPQHF. The CDR3 DNA is TGTGCCAGCAGTTACTTGAGAGGGCAGCCCCAGCATTTT.

The genes are TRBV9 and TRBJ2-3; D gene unclear. CDR1 and CDR2 from the germline V gene are SGDLS and YYNGEE. This CDR3 has 15 residues. Trimming took off 4 bases at V and 1 base at J, with 13 bases between the two ends. The CDR3 DNA reads TGTGCCAGCAGCACCGGATCGACTCGCACAGATACGCAGTATTTT. Amino acids: CASSTGSTRTDTQYF.